This T cell receptor (beta chain) stems from a study of blood T cell repertoires in COVID-19. Across the study: T cells, B-cell-depleted T cells, or PBMCs supplied cDNA or gDNA.

The Seattle site enrolled patients during active infection and followed them longitudinally. As originally analysed: The authors estimated nucleated cell counts from reference gene primer amplification. Repertoires were generated with immunoSEQ multiplex PCR, while TCRdb's copy carries only in-frame clones and drops some. V and J calls and clone size come straight from that table; D and trimming were deduced from the DNA. The table lists approximately 70,000 clones, roughly 90% of them singletons. From germline, CDR1 is SGHRS and CDR2 YFSETQ. The CDR3 is made up of 16 amino acids. V was clipped by 3 bases and J by 1 base; unmatched bases: 3.

Specimen: peripheral blood. V and J are TRBV5-1 and TRBJ2-2; 10 nucleotides match TRBD2. The receptor was isolated from a man between 40 and 49 years old with COVID-19, enrolled during active disease. CDR3 residues: CASSSSSGGNTGELFF. DNA for the CDR3: TGCGCCAGCAGCTCATCTAGCGGGGGGAACACCGGGGAGCTGTTTTTT.